A single sample is the source of the 30 T cell receptor beta chains below, sequenced in a study of CD8+ T cells in alopecia areata. Isolated RNA was reverse transcribed into cDNA used as the sequencing template. The assay was immunoSEQ multiplex PCR, and TCRdb's table has in-frame clones only and misses some. This table has 80,000 to 100,000 clones, 44% appearing once. The sample's treatment: oral pan-JAK inhibitor, 5-10 mg twice daily. The sequences come from CD8+ T cells sorted from blood, collected at week 24, from a patient treated with tofacitinib. The receptors were sampled from a human donor with alopecia areata.

This chain connects TRBV19 to TRBJ2-2, with TRBD2 matching over 10 bases. The CDR3 has 12 amino acids. From germline, CDR1 is LNHDA and CDR2 SQIVND (reference sequence). CDR3 coding DNA: TGTGTTAGCGGGAGGCCCCCCGGGGAGCTGTTTTTT. This encodes CVSGRPPGELFF.

This chain joins TRBV5-1 and TRBJ1-2, with 9 bases aligning to TRBD1. Germline assignment: CDR1 SGHRS and CDR2 YFSETQ. With V trimmed by 4 bases and J by 7 bases, 8 bases remained unmatched. This CDR3 comprises 14 residues. The CDR3 region is CASSPGQGIGGYTF. In DNA, the CDR3 is TGCGCCAGCAGCCCTGGACAGGGGATTGGTGGCTACACCTTC.

This clone was observed a handful of times. CDR3 amino acids: CASSQIREIDTGELFF. As DNA, the CDR3 is TGTGCCAGTAGTCAGATCCGGGAAATTGACACCGGGGAGCTGTTTTTT. The chain links TRBV19 to TRBJ2-2, with a tentative D call TRBD2 (5 bases). The CDR3 has 16 amino acids. Looked up from germline, CDR1 is LNHDA and CDR2 is SQIVND (reference sequence). Trimming took off 5 bases at V and 3 bases at J, with 16 bases between the two ends.

The chain couples TRBV27 to TRBJ1-2; D not resolved. V was clipped by 6 bases and J by 0 bases, with 11 bases between them. The germline CDR1 and CDR2 sequences are MNHEY and SMNVEV (reference sequence). CDR3 size: 14 residues. The CDR3 DNA sequence: TGTGCCAGCAGCCATCGAGGAGCTAACTATGGCTACACCTTC. Translation gives CASSHRGANYGYTF.

The rearrangement joins TRBV5-1 to TRBJ2-3, with 7 bases fitting TRBD2. The V and J ends lost 1 base and 2 bases, in that order; junction bases with no gene match: 7. From germline, CDR1 is SGHRS and CDR2 YFSETQ. CDR3 size: 16 residues. The CDR3 nucleotides read TGCGCCAGCAGCTTGTATGGTACTAGCGTCACAGATACGCAGTATTTT. It codes for CASSLYGTSVTDTQYF.

The chain is built from TRBV2 and TRBJ2-1, with D uncertain. The CDR3 runs to 13 residues. Germline CDR1 reads SNHLY; CDR2 reads FYNNEI. V was cut by 10 bases and J by 8 bases, with 18 bases left in between. CDR3 sequence: CATPRRDAYEQFF. The CDR3 DNA reads TGTGCCACCCCACGAAGGGATGCGTATGAGCAGTTCTTC.

This clone showed up just a few times. The rearrangement uses TRBV2 and TRBJ2-1; D is uncertain. CDR1 and CDR2 from the germline V gene are SNHLY and FYNNEI. The V end lost 2 bases, the J end lost 4 bases, and 6 bases lay between the germline ends. The CDR3 spans 13 residues. The CDR3 sequence: CASSEYQYNEQFF. DNA for the CDR3: TGTGCCAGCAGTGAATACCAGTACAATGAGCAGTTCTTC.

Of note for this clone: A far larger clone is one base from this, pointing to a likely read error. The sample holds other DNA sequences that translate to the same CDR3. The chain has TRBV7-9 and TRBJ2-1; 8 nucleotides align to TRBD2. CDR1 is SEHNR, CDR2 FQNEAQ, per germline (reference sequence). V lost 5 bases, J lost 2 bases, and 5 bases stayed unmatched. CDR3 length: 15 amino acids. The CDR3 nucleotides read TGTGCCAGCAGCCAAGGACTAGCCCCCTACAATGAGCAGTTCTTC. It codes for CASSQGLAPYNEQFF.

This clone appeared a few times. The chain couples TRBV7-8 to TRBJ2-5; 7 bases align to TRBD1. V lost 3 bases, J lost 3 bases, and 7 bases stayed unmatched. CDR3 size: 15 residues. Looked up from germline, CDR1 is SGHVS and CDR2 is FQNEAQ. The CDR3 reads CASSFPDRLKETQYF. As DNA, the CDR3 is TGTGCCAGCAGCTTTCCGGACAGGTTGAAAGAGACCCAGTACTTC.

The V and J genes are TRBV6-6 and TRBJ2-5; D call uncertain. Germline V lookup: CDR1 MNHNY, CDR2 SVGAGI (reference sequence). V gave up 6 bases and J gave up 5 bases, with 13 bases separating them. The CDR3 loop spans 13 amino acids. In DNA, the CDR3 is TGTGCCAGCAGCCTCGACCTCGGGGAGACCCAGTACTTC. Its protein is CASSLDLGETQYF.

The chain joins TRBV4-2 to TRBJ2-1; TRBD2 matches at 14 bases. In germline, CDR1 is LGHNA, CDR2 YNFKEQ. The CDR3 sequence is 17 residues long. V lost 0 bases, J lost 7 bases, and 5 bases stayed unmatched. CDR3 sequence: CASSQEDRTSGRNEQFF. CDR3 coding DNA: TGTGCCAGCAGCCAAGAAGATAGGACTAGCGGGAGGAATGAGCAGTTCTTC.

The CDR3 loop is CGTKREGAHEQYF. CDR3 sequence (DNA): TGTGGCACAAAAAGAGAGGGTGCCCACGAGCAGTACTTC. This chain joins TRBV27 and TRBJ2-7; D perhaps matches TRBD2 (5 bases). Germline assignment: CDR1 MNHEY and CDR2 SMNVEV (reference sequence). CDR3 size: 13 residues.

J is TRBJ2-1 and V is TRBV5-6, with unresolved D. The germline V gene has CDR1 SGHDT and CDR2 YYEEEE. V shed 4 bases and J shed 5 bases, with 4 bases lying between them. The CDR3 totals 11 residues. CDR3 nucleotide sequence: TGTGCCAGCAGCCTTGACAATGAGCAGTTCTTC. Its translation: CASSLDNEQFF.

DNA of the CDR3: TGCGCCAGCAGCTTGGAGAAAAGTGCCAAAAACATTCAGTACTTC. As protein: CASSLEKSAKNIQYF. The chain combines TRBV5-1 with TRBJ2-4; no definite D call. The CDR3 covers 15 residues. V was clipped by 0 bases and J by 1 base, with 8 bases between them. Germline lookup yields CDR1 SGHRS and CDR2 YFSETQ. Full variable domain (rest looked up from reference TRBV5-1 and TRBJ2-4): KAGVTQTPRYLIKTRGQQVTLSCSPISGHRSVSWYQQTPGQGLQFLFEYFSETQRNKGNFPGRFSGRQFSNSRSEMNVSTLELGDSALYLCASSLEKSAKNIQYFGAGTRLSVL.

This clone was detected a few times. The chain combines TRBV29-1 with TRBJ2-1; TRBD2 matches 9 bases. Germline V gene data show CDR1 as SQVTM and CDR2 as ANQGSEA. This CDR3 has 14 residues. V lost 7 bases and J lost 2; bases outside the gene matches: 6. The CDR3, as DNA: TGCAGCGGCTTTAGCGGGAGAGCCTACAATGAGCAGTTCTTC. Translating it yields CSGFSGRAYNEQFF.

The chain combines TRBV7-8 with TRBJ1-2, with a possible D match to TRBD1 (5 bases). Germline V lookup: CDR1 SGHVS, CDR2 FQNEAQ. Trimming took off 1 base at V and 2 bases at J, with 14 bases between the two ends. There are 16 residues in the CDR3. CDR3 DNA: TGTGCCAGCAGCTTAGGGCGGGGGAAGAACAACTATGGCTACACCTTC. Translated, it gives CASSLGRGKNNYGYTF. Full variable domain (missing parts from reference TRBV7-8 and TRBJ1-2): GAGVSQSPRYKVAKRGQDVALRCDPISGHVSLFWYQQALGQGPEFLTYFQNEAQLDKSGLPSDRFFAERPEGSVSTLKIQRTQQEDSAVYLCASSLGRGKNNYGYTFGSGTRLTVV.

The J gene is TRBJ2-5, the V gene TRBV27; 7 bases are a match to TRBD1. The germline CDR1 and CDR2 sequences are MNHEY and SMNVEV (reference sequence). The CDR3 spans 17 residues. The J segment lost 0 bases and the V segment lost 0 bases, leaving 7 bases of the junction unmatched. This CDR3 is CASSLSNRGLYQETQYF. DNA of the CDR3: TGTGCCAGCAGTTTATCCAACAGGGGTTTGTACCAAGAGACCCAGTACTTC.

The V call is TRBV9, the J call TRBJ2-1; no clear D. Germline loops: CDR1 SGDLS, CDR2 YYNGEE. This CDR3 spans 13 amino acids. V was clipped by 5 bases and J by 6 bases, with 12 bases between them. CDR3 residues: CASRGPLSNEQFF. DNA of the CDR3: TGTGCCAGCAGGGGCCCCCTGAGCAATGAGCAGTTCTTC.

Only a few counts were recorded for this clone. The gene calls are TRBV28 and TRBJ1-4, with D possibly being TRBD1 (5 bases). Per the germline V gene, CDR1 is MDHEN and CDR2 is SYDVKM. V dropped 5 bases and J dropped 6 bases, with 16 bases sitting between them. This CDR3 is 15 amino acids long. CDR3 nucleotides: TGTGCCAGCAGTCCCCCCGGACGGGGGGATGAAAAACTGTTTTTT. The encoded protein is CASSPPGRGDEKLFF.

The chain joins TRBV30 to TRBJ2-7; D is undetermined. The CDR3 is 14 amino acids. CDR1 is GTSNPN, CDR2 SVGIG, per germline (reference sequence). Trimming took 6 bases from V and 1 from J, leaving 16 bases between them. The CDR3 sequence: CACQDMTESYEQYF. The CDR3 nucleotides read TGTGCCTGCCAGGATATGACGGAGTCCTACGAGCAGTACTTC.

This clone came up a few times. V and J are TRBV11-2 and TRBJ2-3, with unresolved D. CDR3 length equals 11 residues. The germline V gene encodes CDR1 SGHAT and CDR2 FQNNGV. Trimming removed 5 bases from V and 2 bases from J, with 2 bases in between. Here the CDR3 reads CASSPTDTQYF. In DNA, the CDR3 is TGTGCCAGCAGCCCCACAGATACGCAGTATTTT.

The rearrangement joins TRBV9 to TRBJ1-2; 10 bases align to TRBD1. The ends lost 3 bases at V and 6 bases at J; junction bases unmatched: 5. This CDR3 spans 14 amino acids. Germline values: CDR1 SGDLS, CDR2 YYNGEE. The CDR3 here is CASSGTGGIDGYTF. The CDR3 bases are TGTGCCAGCAGCGGGACAGGGGGGATCGATGGCTACACCTTC.

The J gene is TRBJ2-7, the V gene TRBV28; TRBD1 is a possible D gene (6 bases). The length of the CDR3 is 13 residues. V lost 7 bases and J lost 4, with 14 bases in between. CDR1 is MDHEN, CDR2 SYDVKM, per germline. The CDR3 bases are TGTGCCAGCACCCGACCCGGACAGTACGAGCAGTACTTC. Its translation: CASTRPGQYEQYF. The complete variable domain, with remaining parts taken from reference TRBV28 and TRBJ2-7, reads DVKVTQSSRYLVKRTGEKVFLECVQDMDHENMFWYRQDPGLGLRLIYFSYDVKMKEKGDIPEGYSVSREKKERFSLILESASTNQTSMYLCASTRPGQYEQYFGPGTRLTVT.

The rearrangement joins TRBV19 to TRBJ2-1; 8 nucleotides line up with TRBD1. With 6 bases clipped from V and 4 bases from J, the junction kept 11 bases outside the gene matches. Looked up from germline, CDR1 is LNHDA and CDR2 is SQIVND (reference sequence). CDR3 length: 16 residues. The CDR3 coding sequence is TGTGCCAGTAGCCCCCACGGACAGGGAATGTACAATGAGCAGTTCTTC. Protein sequence: CASSPHGQGMYNEQFF.

CDR3 region: CSVIQRATTDTQYF. Written as DNA, the CDR3 is TGCAGCGTCATCCAGCGGGCAACCACAGATACGCAGTATTTT. The V call is TRBV29-1, the J call TRBJ2-3; D may be TRBD2 (6 bases). V lost 6 bases, J lost 2 bases, and 15 bases lay in between. This CDR3 region has 14 residues. Germline V gene lookup returns CDR1 SQVTM and CDR2 ANQGSEA.

The rearrangement joins TRBV5-6 to TRBJ2-7; possibly TRBD1 or TRBD2 for D (6 bases each). This CDR3 has 14 amino acids. In germline, CDR1 is SGHDT, CDR2 YYEEEE. V was cut by 2 bases and J by 5 bases, with 14 bases left in between. DNA of the CDR3: TGTGCCAGCAGCTTTCGTAGGGGGGCCAACGAGCAGTACTTC. It translates to CASSFRRGANEQYF.

The chain is built from TRBV4-1 and TRBJ2-7, with 8 nucleotides matching TRBD2. This CDR3 has 15 amino acids. Per the germline V gene, CDR1 is MGHRA and CDR2 is YSYEKL. The V and J ends lost 1 base and 4 bases, in that order; junction bases with no gene match: 6. The CDR3 spells CASSQVGGRLYEQYF. The CDR3 DNA sequence: TGCGCCAGCAGCCAAGTCGGCGGGAGGTTGTACGAGCAGTACTTC.

The CDR3 DNA sequence: TGTGCCAGCAGCCTCTGGCTAGCGGAAGGCTACACCTTC. Translating gives CASSLWLAEGYTF. This sequence joins TRBV6-6 and TRBJ1-2; D gene unclear. Trimming removed 6 bases from V and 8 bases from J, with 16 bases in between. The CDR3 spans 13 residues. From germline, CDR1 is MNHNY and CDR2 SVGAGI (reference sequence).

The chain recombines TRBV4-2 with TRBJ2-7, with 9 bases matching TRBD1. Germline loops: CDR1 LGHNA, CDR2 YNFKEQ. The CDR3 is 15 residues long. The junction had 5 bases not matched to a gene; V was cut back by 1 base and J by 4 bases. CDR3 amino acids: CASSQVTGGGYEQYF. As DNA, the CDR3 is TGTGCCAGCAGCCAAGTCACAGGGGGCGGTTACGAGCAGTACTTC.

The V and J genes are TRBV4-1 and TRBJ1-1, with D unresolved. Trimming pared 4 bases from V and 7 bases from J, leaving 16 bases between. The CDR3 is made up of 14 amino acids. The germline V gene has CDR1 MGHRA and CDR2 YSYEKL. The CDR3 here is CASSPTLLDGEAFF. The CDR3 coding sequence is TGCGCCAGCAGCCCCACCTTACTGGATGGTGAAGCTTTCTTT.